These T cell receptor beta chains were read from a single sample in a study of cytomegalovirus exposure and HLA in healthy donors. Measured with immunoSEQ multiplex PCR; TCRdb has only the in-frame clones, and not every one. The sample contains 55,000 to 75,000 clones, 85% to 95% of which appear only once. Specimen: PBMCs. These TCRs come from a young man in good health and CMV-seropositive. Each CDR3 is given with its conserved first and last residue. The D gene is left open where the match is weak. The size field is filled for only some rows; it gives once, few, many or a size class.

cdr3_nt,cdr3_aa,v_call,d_call,j_call,clone_size
TGTGCCAGCAGCCCGGAACCGACAGGGGACTATGGCTACACCTTC,CASSPEPTGDYGYTF,TRBV5-6,TRBD1,TRBJ1-2,-
TGCGCCAGCAGCTTCTTCCCGGCGGACGGGAGGACCGGGGAGCTGTTTTTT,CASSFFPADGRTGELFF,TRBV5-1,TRBD2,TRBJ2-2,-
TGTGCCAGCAGTGCCGCGGGCGGGAGCAATGAGCAGTTCTTC,CASSAAGGSNEQFF,TRBV6-4,TRBD2,TRBJ2-1,many
TGTGCCAGCAGTTTAGGCCAGACTAGGAGCGTGGACAATGAGCAGTTCTTC,CASSLGQTRSVDNEQFF,TRBV28,-,TRBJ2-1,-
TGTGCCAGCACGACAGGGGCCCACGAGCAGTACTTC,CASTTGAHEQYF,TRBV25-1,TRBD1,TRBJ2-7,-
TGCGCCAGCAGCTTGGTGTTGTCGGGCACAGATACGCAGTATTTT,CASSLVLSGTDTQYF,TRBV5-1,-,TRBJ2-3,-
TGTGCCAGCAGCGCCCGCCCACAGAACACTGAAGCTTTCTTT,CASSARPQNTEAFF,TRBV5-4,-,TRBJ1-1,-
TGTGCCAGAAGCTTGGGGGTACTAGCGGGAGACTGGGAGCAGTTCTTC,CARSLGVLAGDWEQFF,TRBV5-3,TRBD2,TRBJ2-1,-
TGTGCCTGGAGCCGGGAATATAGCAATCAGCCCCAGCATTTT,CAWSREYSNQPQHF,TRBV30,-,TRBJ1-5,-
TGTGCCAGCAGTACTTACAAAAGGGGGAATCAGCCCCAGCATTTT,CASSTYKRGNQPQHF,TRBV28,-,TRBJ1-5,-
TGCGCCAGCAGCGAAGGACAGGGGAACCCTGAAGCTTTCTTT,CASSEGQGNPEAFF,TRBV5-1,TRBD1,TRBJ1-1,-
TGCAGCGCGGAACGGGGGTCTGAGCAGTTCTTC,CSAERGSEQFF,TRBV29-1,-,TRBJ2-1,-
TGTGCCAGCTCACCACCTCGACAGGGGTTAGCTGGAAACACCATATATTTT,CASSPPRQGLAGNTIYF,TRBV18,TRBD1,TRBJ1-3,-
TGTGCCAGCAGCTTAGAGCGGGCGTTCCTGGGAGACGACAATGAGCAGTTCTTC,CASSLERAFLGDDNEQFF,TRBV7-2,-,TRBJ2-1,-
TGTGCCAGCAGCTCGACAGGGGATGTTGAAGCTTTCTTT,CASSSTGDVEAFF,TRBV11-2,TRBD1,TRBJ1-1,-
TGTGCCAACGCGGGCCCCGGGGAAAAACTGTTTTTT,CANAGPGEKLFF,TRBV25-1,-,TRBJ1-4,-
TGTGCCAGTAGTCCTGGACAGGGGGCCTACGAGCAGTACTTC,CASSPGQGAYEQYF,TRBV19,TRBD1,TRBJ2-7,-
TGTGCCAGCAGCTTCTACAGGGGGCCGGAGACCCAGTACTTC,CASSFYRGPETQYF,TRBV7-2,TRBD1,TRBJ2-5,-
TGCGCCAGCAGCCAAACAGGGAGTGGTGGCGGGGAGCTGTTTTTT,CASSQTGSGGGELFF,TRBV4-1,-,TRBJ2-2,-
TGTGCCAGCAACGACAGGGGAAACACCATATATTTT,CASNDRGNTIYF,TRBV7-9,-,TRBJ1-3,-
TGTGCTAGTGCCGGGGGCGGGTCCCCCGACAGGGGGTACACAGATACGCAGTATTTT,CASAGGGSPDRGYTDTQYF,TRBV12-5,TRBD1,TRBJ2-3,-
TGTGCCAGCAGTGCGACTAGCGGGGGGATCGATGAGCAGTTCTTC,CASSATSGGIDEQFF,TRBV2,TRBD2,TRBJ2-1,-
TGTGCCAGTAGTATAGGAGGCTATAGCAATCAGCCCCAGCATTTT,CASSIGGYSNQPQHF,TRBV19,-,TRBJ1-5,once
TGTGCCAGCAGCCTTAAAGCTCGGCGGGAGGGCCGCGTGGGCACAGATACGCAGTATTTT,CASSLKARREGRVGTDTQYF,TRBV4-2,TRBD2,TRBJ2-3,-
TGCGCCAGCACGGCATCGACAGGGGGTACCGGGGAGCTGTTTTTT,CASTASTGGTGELFF,TRBV5-1,TRBD1,TRBJ2-2,once
TGTGCCAGCAGTCAGGACAGGGCTAAAGAAAAACTGTTTTTT,CASSQDRAKEKLFF,TRBV6-1,TRBD1,TRBJ1-4,-
TGTGCCAGCAGGCCATTTAGCGGGGGAAGCACAGATACGCAGTATTTT,CASRPFSGGSTDTQYF,TRBV6-6,TRBD2,TRBJ2-3,-
TGCGCCAGCAGCTTGGGACAGGGGGTTTTAGCTGGCTACACCTTC,CASSLGQGVLAGYTF,TRBV5-1,TRBD1,TRBJ1-2,-
TGTGCCAGCACACGAGACAGCTCCTACAATGAGCAGTTCTTC,CASTRDSSYNEQFF,TRBV28,-,TRBJ2-1,-
TGTGCCAGCAGTCCGCAAACAGGGAACAATCAGCCCCAGCATTTT,CASSPQTGNNQPQHF,TRBV6-6,-,TRBJ1-5,-
TGTGCTAGTGGCCGAATACAGGAGAAAGAGACCCAGTACTTC,CASGRIQEKETQYF,TRBV12-5,-,TRBJ2-5,once
TGTGCCAGCAGTGAAGTTTTCGCGACAATACCCCTCCACTTT,CASSEVFATIPLHF,TRBV6-1,-,TRBJ1-6,-
TGCGCCAGCAGCCGCCCCACTAGCGGGAGGCGGAATGAGCAGTTCTTC,CASSRPTSGRRNEQFF,TRBV4-1,TRBD2,TRBJ2-1,-
TGTGCCAGCAGTTTACGGCGGGGGGGGATCTACAATGAGCAGTTCTTC,CASSLRRGGIYNEQFF,TRBV27,TRBD2,TRBJ2-1,-
TGTGCCAGTACCTATAAAGCTCTAGCGGGGGTCGTCATGGCAGATACGCAGTATTTT,CASTYKALAGVVMADTQYF,TRBV19,TRBD2,TRBJ2-3,-
TGCGCCAGCAGCCCCCTCGCGGGGGAGGGGTGGGAGACCCAGTACTTC,CASSPLAGEGWETQYF,TRBV4-1,TRBD2,TRBJ2-5,-
TGCGCCAGCAGCCAAGGGATTGAGGGGGAGAGGAATGAGCAGTTCTTC,CASSQGIEGERNEQFF,TRBV4-1,-,TRBJ2-1,-
TGTGCCAGCAGTGAAGCGAGGGGGAGTAGGAAGCCTGAAGCTTTCTTT,CASSEARGSRKPEAFF,TRBV6-1,-,TRBJ1-1,-
TGTGCCAGCTCCCTGGGACAGGGAAATGAGCAGTTCTTC,CASSLGQGNEQFF,TRBV18,TRBD1,TRBJ2-1,-
TGTGCCAGCAGAAGACAGGGGCACGAGCAGTACTTC,CASRRQGHEQYF,TRBV27,TRBD1,TRBJ2-7,-
TGCAGCGTTGACTTTGCAGTGGCTGGCTACACCTTC,CSVDFAVAGYTF,TRBV29-1,-,TRBJ1-2,-
TGCGCCAGCAGCTTGGCGGCCCCAGGTACTGAAGCTTTCTTT,CASSLAAPGTEAFF,TRBV5-1,-,TRBJ1-1,-
TGTGCCAGCAGCGACCGGACTAGCGGGGCAGGAGAGCAGTACTTC,CASSDRTSGAGEQYF,TRBV5-6,TRBD2,TRBJ2-7,-
TGTGCCATCAGAGGACAGGGTCCCGAGACCCAGTACTTC,CAIRGQGPETQYF,TRBV10-3,TRBD1,TRBJ2-5,-
TGCAGTGCCGACAGGGTCGGCTACACCTTC,CSADRVGYTF,TRBV20-1,TRBD1,TRBJ1-2,-